The source of this T cell receptor (beta chain) is a study of T cells after yellow fever vaccination. This CDR3 comprises 15 residues. Trimming stripped 5 bases from V and 0 bases from J, with 15 bases between. CDR1 is DFQATT, CDR2 SNEGSKA, per germline (reference sequence). MiXCR was run by TCRdb on the 5' RACE reads, yielding one entry per CDR3 protein. The repertoire holds a few hundred thousand distinct CDR3 sequences, with about a sixth as singletons. V usage is TRBV20-1 and J usage is TRBJ2-3; perhaps TRBD2 as D (5 bases). The clonotype comes from a man aged 18 to 30 who received the YFV17D yellow fever vaccine. Source: PBMCs, taken about 5 days after the first yellow fever vaccination. The CDR3 DNA follows: TGCAGTGCTCCTCTCGCGGGCCGTAGCACAGATACGCAGTATTTT. Residues: CSAPLAGRSTDTQYF.